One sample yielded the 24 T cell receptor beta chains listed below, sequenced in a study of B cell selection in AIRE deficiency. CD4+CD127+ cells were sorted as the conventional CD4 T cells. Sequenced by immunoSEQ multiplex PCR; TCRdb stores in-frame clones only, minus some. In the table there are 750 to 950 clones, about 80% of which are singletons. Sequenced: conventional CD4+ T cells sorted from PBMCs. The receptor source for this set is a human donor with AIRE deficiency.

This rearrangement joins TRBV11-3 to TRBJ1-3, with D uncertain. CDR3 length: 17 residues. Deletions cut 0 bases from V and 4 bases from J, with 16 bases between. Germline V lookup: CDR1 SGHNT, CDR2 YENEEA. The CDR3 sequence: CASSLDWRQSGGNTIYF. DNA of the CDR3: TGTGCCAGCAGCTTAGATTGGAGGCAGTCTGGCGGAAACACCATATATTTT.

CDR3 nucleotides: TGTGCCAGCATGTTTTTGGGGGGGCAGTATGGCTACACCTTC. This translates into CASMFLGGQYGYTF. The genes are TRBV6-1 and TRBJ1-2; D perhaps matches TRBD1 (6 bases). The CDR3 has 14 amino acids. Per germline, CDR1 MNHNS and CDR2 SASEGT. The ends were cut back, 7 bases at V and 5 bases at J, with 17 bases in the middle.

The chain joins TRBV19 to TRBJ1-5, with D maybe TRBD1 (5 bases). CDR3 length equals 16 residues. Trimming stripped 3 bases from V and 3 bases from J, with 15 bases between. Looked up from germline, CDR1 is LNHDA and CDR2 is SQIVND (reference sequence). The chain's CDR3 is CASSIRFPGPNQPQHF. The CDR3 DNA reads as TGTGCCAGTAGTATTAGGTTCCCGGGACCCAATCAGCCCCAGCATTTT.

The CDR3 DNA reads TGTGCCAGCATCGAAGGGGGTTTTGAGGGGGAGCAGTACTTC. This translates into CASIEGGFEGEQYF. V gene TRBV28 combines with J gene TRBJ2-7; possible D gene TRBD1, 6 bases. The V gene lost 7 bases and the J gene lost 7 bases, with 20 bases spanning the gap. Germline CDR1 is MDHEN and CDR2 is SYDVKM. The CDR3 is 14 amino acids.

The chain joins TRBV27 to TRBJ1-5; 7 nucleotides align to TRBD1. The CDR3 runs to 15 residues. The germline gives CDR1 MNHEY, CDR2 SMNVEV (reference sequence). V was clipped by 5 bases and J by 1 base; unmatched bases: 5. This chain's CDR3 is CASSTMGQSNQPQHF. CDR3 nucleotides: TGTGCCAGCAGTACCATGGGACAGAGCAATCAGCCCCAGCATTTT.

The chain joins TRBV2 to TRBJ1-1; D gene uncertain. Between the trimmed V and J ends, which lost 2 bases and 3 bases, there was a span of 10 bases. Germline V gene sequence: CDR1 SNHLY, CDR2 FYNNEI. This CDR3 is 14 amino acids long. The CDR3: CASSELQTYTEAFF. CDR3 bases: TGTGCCAGCAGTGAACTACAGACCTACACTGAAGCTTTCTTT.

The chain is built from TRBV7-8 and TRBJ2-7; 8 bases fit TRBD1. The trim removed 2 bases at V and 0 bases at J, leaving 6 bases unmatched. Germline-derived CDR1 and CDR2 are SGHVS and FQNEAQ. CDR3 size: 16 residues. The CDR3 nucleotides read TGTGCCAGCAGCTTACGACAGGGGAGAGGCTCCTACGAGCAGTACTTC. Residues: CASSLRQGRGSYEQYF.

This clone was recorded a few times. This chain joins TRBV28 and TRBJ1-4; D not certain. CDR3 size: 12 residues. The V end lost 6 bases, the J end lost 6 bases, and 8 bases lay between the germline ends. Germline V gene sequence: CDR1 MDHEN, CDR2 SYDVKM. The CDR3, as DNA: TGTGCCAGCAGGTCCTGGGATGAAAAACTGTTTTTT. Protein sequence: CASRSWDEKLFF. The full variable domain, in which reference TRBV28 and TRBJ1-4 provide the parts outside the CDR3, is DVKVTQSSRYLVKRTGEKVFLECVQDMDHENMFWYRQDPGLGLRLIYFSYDVKMKEKGDIPEGYSVSREKKERFSLILESASTNQTSMYLCASRSWDEKLFFGSGTQLSVL.

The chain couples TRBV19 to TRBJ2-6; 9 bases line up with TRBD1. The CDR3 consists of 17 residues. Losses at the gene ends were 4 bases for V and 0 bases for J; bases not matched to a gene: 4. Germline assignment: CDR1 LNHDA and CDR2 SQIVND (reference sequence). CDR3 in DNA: TGTGCCAGTAGTAGGACAGGGGCCCACTCTGGGGCCAACGTCCTGACTTTC. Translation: CASSRTGAHSGANVLTF.

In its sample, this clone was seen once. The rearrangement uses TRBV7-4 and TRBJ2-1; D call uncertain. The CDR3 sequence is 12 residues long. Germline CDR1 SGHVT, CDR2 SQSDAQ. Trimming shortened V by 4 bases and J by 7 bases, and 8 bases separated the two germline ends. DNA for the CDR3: TGTGCCAGCAGCTGGTCGACGAATGAGCAGTTCTTC. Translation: CASSWSTNEQFF.

The CDR3 region has the DNA TGCGCCAGCAGCTTGAAGGGGTCAGTTGGAGAAAAACTGTTTTTT. Translation: CASSLKGSVGEKLFF. The chain is built from TRBV5-1 and TRBJ1-4; TRBD1 is a possible D gene (5 bases). Germline CDR1 is SGHRS and CDR2 is YFSETQ. V lost 1 base, J lost 8 bases, and 15 bases lay in between. This CDR3 has 15 amino acids.

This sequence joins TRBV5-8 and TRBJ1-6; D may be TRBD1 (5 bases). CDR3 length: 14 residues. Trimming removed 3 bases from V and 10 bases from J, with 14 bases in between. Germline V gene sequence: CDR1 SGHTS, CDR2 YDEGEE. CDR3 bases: TGTGCCAGCAGCTCAGGGATTTTAGGGTCACCCCTCCACTTT. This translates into CASSSGILGSPLHF.

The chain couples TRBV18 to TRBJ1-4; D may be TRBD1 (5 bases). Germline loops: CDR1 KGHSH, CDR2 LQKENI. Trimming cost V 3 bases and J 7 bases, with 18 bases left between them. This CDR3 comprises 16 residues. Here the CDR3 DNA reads TGTGCCAGCTCACCCCCCGGGACCCAAGGCGGTGAAAAACTGTTTTTT. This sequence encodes CASSPPGTQGGEKLFF.

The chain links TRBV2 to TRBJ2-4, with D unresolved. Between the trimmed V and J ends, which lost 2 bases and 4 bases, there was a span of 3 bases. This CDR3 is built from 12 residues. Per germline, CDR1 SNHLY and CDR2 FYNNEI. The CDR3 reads CASSEYKNIQYF. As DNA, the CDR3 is TGTGCCAGCAGTGAATATAAAAACATTCAGTACTTC.

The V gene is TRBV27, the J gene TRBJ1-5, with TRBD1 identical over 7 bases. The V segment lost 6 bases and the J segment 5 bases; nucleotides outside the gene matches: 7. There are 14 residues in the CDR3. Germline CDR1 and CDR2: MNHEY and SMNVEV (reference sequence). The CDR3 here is CASSRQGADQPQHF. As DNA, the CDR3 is TGTGCCAGCAGCAGACAGGGAGCGGATCAGCCCCAGCATTTT.

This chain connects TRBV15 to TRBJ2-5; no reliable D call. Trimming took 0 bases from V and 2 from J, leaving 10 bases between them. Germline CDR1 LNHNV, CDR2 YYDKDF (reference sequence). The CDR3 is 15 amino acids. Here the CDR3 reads CATSRDMARQETQYF. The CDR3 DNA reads TGTGCCACCAGCAGAGATATGGCCAGGCAAGAGACCCAGTACTTC.

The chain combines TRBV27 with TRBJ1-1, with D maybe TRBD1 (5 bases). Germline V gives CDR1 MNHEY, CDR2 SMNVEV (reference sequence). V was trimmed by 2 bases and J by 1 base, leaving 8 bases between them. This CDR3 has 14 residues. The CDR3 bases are TGTGCCAGCAGTTTAAGCAGGGCGAACACTGAAGCTTTCTTT. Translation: CASSLSRANTEAFF.

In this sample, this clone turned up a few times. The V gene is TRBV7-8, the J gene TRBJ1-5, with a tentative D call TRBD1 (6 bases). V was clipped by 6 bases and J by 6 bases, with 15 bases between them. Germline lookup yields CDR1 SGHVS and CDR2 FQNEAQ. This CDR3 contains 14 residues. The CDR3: CASSPARGSQPQHF. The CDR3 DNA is TGTGCCAGCAGTCCGGCCAGGGGCAGTCAGCCCCAGCATTTT.

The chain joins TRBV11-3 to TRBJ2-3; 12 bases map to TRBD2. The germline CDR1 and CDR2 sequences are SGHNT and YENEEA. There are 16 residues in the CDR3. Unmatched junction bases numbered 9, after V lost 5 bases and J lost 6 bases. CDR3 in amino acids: CASSHTLAGGRDTQYF. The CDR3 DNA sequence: TGTGCCAGCAGCCATACGCTAGCGGGAGGGAGGGATACGCAGTATTTT.

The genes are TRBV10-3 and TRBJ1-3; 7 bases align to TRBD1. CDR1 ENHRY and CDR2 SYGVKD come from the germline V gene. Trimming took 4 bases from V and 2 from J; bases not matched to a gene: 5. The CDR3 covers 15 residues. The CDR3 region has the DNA TGTGCCATCAGTGTGGGAACAGGGGCTGGAAACACCATATATTTT. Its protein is CAISVGTGAGNTIYF.

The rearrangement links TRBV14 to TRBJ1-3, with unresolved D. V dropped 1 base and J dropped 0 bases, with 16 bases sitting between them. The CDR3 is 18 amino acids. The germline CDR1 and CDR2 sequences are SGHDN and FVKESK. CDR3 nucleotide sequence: TGTGCCAGCAGCCAAGGTGGATTTATACCCCGCTCTGGAAACACCATATATTTT. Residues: CASSQGGFIPRSGNTIYF.

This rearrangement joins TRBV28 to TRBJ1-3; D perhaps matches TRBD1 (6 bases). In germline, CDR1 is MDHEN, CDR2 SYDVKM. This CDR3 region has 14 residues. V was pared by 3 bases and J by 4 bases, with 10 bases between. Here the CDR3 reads CASSFRGAGNTIYF. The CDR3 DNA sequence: TGTGCCAGCAGTTTCAGGGGCGCCGGAAACACCATATATTTT. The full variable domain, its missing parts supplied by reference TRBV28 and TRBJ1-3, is DVKVTQSSRYLVKRTGEKVFLECVQDMDHENMFWYRQDPGLGLRLIYFSYDVKMKEKGDIPEGYSVSREKKERFSLILESASTNQTSMYLCASSFRGAGNTIYFGEGSWLTVV.

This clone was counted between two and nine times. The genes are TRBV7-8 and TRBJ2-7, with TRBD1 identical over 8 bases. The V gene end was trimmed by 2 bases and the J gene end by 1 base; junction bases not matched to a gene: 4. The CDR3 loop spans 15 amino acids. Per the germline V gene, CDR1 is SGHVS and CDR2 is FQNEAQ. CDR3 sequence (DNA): TGTGCCAGCAGCTTAATGGGACAGGCATCCTACGAGCAGTACTTC. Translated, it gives CASSLMGQASYEQYF.

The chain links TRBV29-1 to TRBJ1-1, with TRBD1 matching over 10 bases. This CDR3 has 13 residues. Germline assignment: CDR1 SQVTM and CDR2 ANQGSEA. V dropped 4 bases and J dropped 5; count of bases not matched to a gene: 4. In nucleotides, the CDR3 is TGCAGCGTTGGCCGGACAGGGGGTACTGAAGCTTTCTTT. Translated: CSVGRTGGTEAFF.